This TCR beta chain was identified in a study of shared clonotypes between healthy human individuals. Study results and caveats: A small donor pool kept down the genetic and exposure-history diversity that was represented. Memory subsets generally showed smaller estimated richness than naive subsets did.

This CDR3 is 15 amino acids long. V shed 2 bases and J shed 0 bases, with 10 bases lying between them. The germline gives CDR1 MDHEN, CDR2 SYDVKM. Using immunoSEQ multiplex PCR, the repertoire was profiled, and TCRdb retains in-frame clones only, with some absent. The data contain some 1.1 million clones, 70% to 80% of them singletons. This clone occurred once. Its specificity is not known. This rearrangement joins TRBV28 to TRBJ1-1; D may be TRBD1 (6 bases). Sequenced material: memory CD4+ T cells from PBMCs. Subset denoted: CD45RA-negative fraction. The receptor was isolated from a man younger than 35 in good health. Some clones in this sample may be carry-over from other donors' samples. CDR3 amino acids: CASSLPGAMNTEAFF. CDR3 coding DNA: TGTGCCAGCAGTTTACCGGGGGCGATGAACACTGAAGCTTTCTTT.